This passage covers 27 T cell receptor beta chains from one sample sequenced in a study of blood T cells in healthy people across ages. Together with a sample-barcoded 5' primer, a J-beta primer mix was included in a second PCR lasting about 7 to 11 cycles. TCRdb re-derived calls from the 5' RACE reads in MiXCR, one entry per CDR3 protein. The sample lists roughly 1,300,000 distinct CDR3 sequences; almost 60% were seen once. The specimen sequenced was blood. The receptor set was obtained from a man in his late teens or twenties in good health.

This sequence joins TRBV7-2 and TRBJ1-2, with a weak D call TRBD1 (5 bases). With 11 bases removed from V and 4 bases from J, the gap between germline ends came to 14 bases. The CDR3 totals 12 residues. Germline lookup yields CDR1 SGHTA and CDR2 FQGNSA. The CDR3 DNA follows: TGTGCCGGGTCTGGGGGTGCCTATGGCTACACCTTC. Translating it yields CAGSGGAYGYTF.

The rearrangement joins TRBV6-6 to TRBJ2-7, with D possibly being TRBD1 (6 bases). Trimming shortened V by 2 bases and J by 6 bases, and 14 bases separated the two germline ends. CDR1 and CDR2 from the germline V gene are MNHNY and SVGAGI (reference sequence). The CDR3 consists of 14 residues. This CDR3 reads CASSYEGHLSEQYF. As DNA, the CDR3 is TGTGCCAGCAGTTACGAGGGACATCTTAGCGAGCAGTACTTC.

The chain uses TRBV12-3 or TRBV12-4 and TRBJ2-7; 12 nucleotides agree with TRBD1. After removal of 4 bases from V and 4 bases from J, the junction contained 5 bases not matched to a gene. This CDR3 has 15 amino acids. The CDR3 DNA sequence: TGTGCCAGCAGTTCCCGGGACAGGGGGCTGTACGAGCAGTACTTC. It encodes CASSSRDRGLYEQYF.

This clonotype was seen more than once but under ten times. The genes are TRBV29-1 and TRBJ2-6; 7 nucleotides match TRBD1. In germline, CDR1 is SQVTM, CDR2 ANQGSEA. There are 15 residues in the CDR3. The V segment lost 2 bases and the J segment 4 bases; nucleotides outside the gene matches: 5. The CDR3 DNA is TGCAGCGTTGAATCCGACAGGGCCGGGGCCAACGTCCTGACTTTC. It yields the protein CSVESDRAGANVLTF. The complete variable domain, with remaining parts taken from reference TRBV29-1 and TRBJ2-6, reads SAVISQKPSRDICQRGTSLTIQCQVDSQVTMMFWYRQQPGQSLTLIATANQGSEATYESGFVIDKFPISRPNLTFSTLTVSNMSPEDSSIYLCSVESDRAGANVLTFGAGSRLTVL.

The rearrangement links TRBV6-2 or TRBV6-3 to TRBJ2-2; D may be TRBD1 or TRBD2 (5 bases each). This CDR3 spans 15 amino acids. The germline V and J ends were trimmed by 6 bases and 4 bases, with 15 bases remaining between them. Germline assignment: CDR1 MNHEY and CDR2 SVGEGT. CDR3 DNA: TGTGCCAGCAGCCGGGACCTCACCACCACCGGGGAGCTGTTTTTT. This sequence encodes CASSRDLTTTGELFF.

This clonotype has a count of ten or more. The rearrangement links TRBV6-2 or TRBV6-3 to TRBJ1-5; 7 bases fit TRBD1. The CDR3 length is 14 residues. Unmatched junction bases numbered 9, after V lost 6 bases and J lost 7 bases. Germline CDR1 is MNHEY and CDR2 is SVGEGT. The CDR3 sequence: CASSGQEEIQPQHF. Written as DNA, the CDR3 is TGTGCCAGCAGCGGACAGGAAGAGATCCAGCCCCAGCATTTT.

This chain links TRBV9 with TRBJ2-1; 9 bases line up with TRBD2. Germline V gene data show CDR1 as SGDLS and CDR2 as YYNGEE. The ends lost 0 bases at V and 8 bases at J; junction bases unmatched: 9. There are 16 residues in the CDR3. The CDR3 bases are TGTGCCAGCAGCGTAGGCTCTAGCGGGATTGCGGATGAGCAGTTCTTC. It codes for CASSVGSSGIADEQFF.

This clonotype has at least ten counts. This chain connects TRBV7-2 to TRBJ2-7; possible D gene TRBD1, 5 bases. Trimming removed 3 bases at V and 2 bases at J, with 11 bases between. Germline CDR1 and CDR2: SGHTA and FQGNSA. The CDR3 covers 14 residues. CDR3 DNA sequence: TGTGCCAGCAGCTTGGGGCCAGGGACCTACGAGCAGTACTTC. This gives the protein CASSLGPGTYEQYF.

The chain carries TRBV7-8 and TRBJ2-7; TRBD2 agrees at 9 bases. Per germline, CDR1 SGHVS and CDR2 FQNEAQ. J gave up 5 bases and V 5 bases, and 16 bases lay outside the gene matches. The CDR3 covers 17 residues. The CDR3 DNA reads as TGTGCCAGCAGCGTCTCTCTGGGTAGCGGGAGTTTTCACGAGCAGTACTTC. Protein sequence: CASSVSLGSGSFHEQYF.

This chain links TRBV7-9 with TRBJ2-1; D uncertain. CDR3 length: 11 residues. Germline V gene sequence: CDR1 SEHNR, CDR2 FQNEAQ (reference sequence). Between the trimmed V and J ends, which lost 3 bases and 8 bases, there was a span of 5 bases. The CDR3 region is CASSFEYEQFF. The CDR3 bases are TGTGCCAGCAGCTTTGAGTATGAGCAGTTCTTC. The variable domain in full, with the rest retrieved from reference TRBV7-9 and TRBJ2-1, is DTGVSQNPRHKITKRGQNVTFRCDPISEHNRLYWYRQTLGQGPEFLTYFQNEAQLEKSRLLSDRFSAERPKGSFSTLEIQRTEQGDSAMYLCASSFEYEQFFGPGTRLTVL.

This clonotype was counted a few times. The CDR3 loop reads CASSQLVAGASVQYF. CDR3 coding DNA: TGCGCCAGCAGCCAACTAGTAGCGGGGGCGTCTGTCCAGTACTTC. The genes are TRBV4-1 and TRBJ2-5; 9 bases are shared with TRBD2. The V segment lost 2 bases and the J segment 10 bases; nucleotides outside the gene matches: 11. The CDR3 has 15 amino acids. The germline V gene encodes CDR1 MGHRA and CDR2 YSYEKL.

This chain joins TRBV24-1 and TRBJ2-3, with D possibly matching TRBD1 (5 bases). This CDR3 has 15 residues. Germline-derived CDR1 and CDR2 are KGHDR and SFDVKD. V was cut by 7 bases and J by 2 bases, with 15 bases left in between. CDR3 sequence (DNA): TGTGCCACCAGCACGTCGACAGTCTACACAGATACGCAGTATTTT. As protein: CATSTSTVYTDTQYF.

In this sample, this clonotype turned up a few times. The chain has TRBV7-9 and TRBJ1-1, with D possibly matching TRBD1 (5 bases). The V gene's germline CDR1 is SEHNR and CDR2 FQNEAQ (reference sequence). The length of the CDR3 is 13 residues. Trimming removed 6 bases from V and 1 base from J, with 9 bases in between. CDR3: CASRKDTNTEAFF. DNA for the CDR3: TGTGCCAGCAGAAAGGACACGAACACTGAAGCTTTCTTT.

The J gene is TRBJ1-4, the V gene TRBV28, with D maybe TRBD1 (6 bases). CDR3 length: 15 residues. Between the trimmed V and J ends, which lost 6 bases and 3 bases, there was a span of 14 bases. Germline V gene sequence: CDR1 MDHEN, CDR2 SYDVKM. The CDR3 protein is CASSGAGQSNEKLFF. In nucleotides, the CDR3 is TGTGCCAGCAGCGGAGCCGGACAGTCTAATGAAAAACTGTTTTTT.

This clonotype was picked up a small number of times. The CDR3 DNA reads as TGTGCCAGCAGCCCTGGGCAAGTACACGAGCAGTACTTC. This encodes CASSPGQVHEQYF. The chain couples TRBV4-2 to TRBJ2-7; no firm D call. Germline-derived CDR1 and CDR2 are LGHNA and YNFKEQ. This CDR3 spans 13 amino acids. Trimming stripped 4 bases from V and 5 bases from J, with 12 bases between.

This chain links TRBV4-3 with TRBJ2-2; D is unresolved. Trimming removed 4 bases at V and 7 bases at J, with 13 bases between. CDR1 is LGHNA and CDR2 is YSLEER in the germline V gene. This CDR3 is built from 14 residues. This CDR3 is CASSPKIWSGELFF. The CDR3 DNA reads as TGCGCCAGCAGCCCTAAGATCTGGAGCGGGGAGCTGTTTTTT.

A few counts support this clonotype. The gene calls are TRBV20-1 and TRBJ2-3; no definite D call. There are 13 residues in the CDR3. Germline loops: CDR1 DFQATT, CDR2 SNEGSKA (reference sequence). With 0 bases removed from V and 4 bases from J, the gap between germline ends came to 8 bases. CDR3 sequence: CSARDPTPDTQYF. The DNA of the CDR3 is TGCAGTGCTAGAGATCCAACACCAGATACGCAGTATTTT.

The rearrangement uses TRBV29-1 and TRBJ1-2; TRBD1 might be the D (5 bases). Germline CDR1 is SQVTM and CDR2 is ANQGSEA. V gave up 5 bases and J gave up 1 base, with 17 bases separating them. CDR3 length equals 15 residues. The CDR3: CSVLKPQTVNYGYTF. The CDR3, as DNA: TGCAGCGTTTTAAAACCCCAGACAGTTAACTATGGCTACACCTTC.

DNA of the CDR3: TGTGCCAGCAGCCCTACCTCACCTAGTTATGAGGAGACCCAGTACTTC. Translated: CASSPTSPSYEETQYF. This sequence joins TRBV7-9 and TRBJ2-4; D unclear. Near its end, the DNA agrees better with TRBJ2-5, so the J call may be wrong. The CDR3 covers 16 residues. Per the germline V gene, CDR1 is SEHNR and CDR2 is FQNEAQ (reference sequence).

The rearrangement joins TRBV9 to TRBJ1-5; no firm D call. Trimming pared 4 bases from V and 3 bases from J, leaving 14 bases between. This CDR3 is 15 amino acids long. Germline-derived CDR1 and CDR2 are SGDLS and YYNGEE. The CDR3 loop reads CASSPRAGPNQPQHF. As DNA, the CDR3 is TGTGCCAGCAGCCCGAGGGCAGGACCCAATCAGCCCCAGCATTTT.

The chain links TRBV5-6 to TRBJ1-2; TRBD1 agrees at 7 bases. J gave up 6 bases and V 5 bases, and 10 bases lay outside the gene matches. The CDR3 contains 14 residues. CDR1 SGHDT and CDR2 YYEEEE come from the germline V gene. The CDR3 spells CASSLPSGTDGYTF. The CDR3 DNA sequence: TGTGCCAGCAGTCTGCCCTCCGGGACAGATGGCTACACCTTC.

The chain couples TRBV4-3 to TRBJ2-1; 8 positions match TRBD1. Germline V gene data show CDR1 as LGHNA and CDR2 as YSLEER. Germline trimming cut 1 base from V and 5 bases from J; bases unmatched to any gene: 10. The CDR3 sequence is 17 residues long. The CDR3 loop is CASSQGTGTGPNNEQFF. In DNA form, the CDR3 reads TGCGCCAGCAGCCAAGGGACCGGGACAGGCCCCAACAATGAGCAGTTCTTC.

This clonotype was observed a few times. The chain is built from TRBV5-8 and TRBJ2-5, with D perhaps TRBD2 (5 bases). The CDR3 covers 15 residues. V gave up 2 bases and J gave up 0 bases, with 11 bases separating them. The germline V gene encodes CDR1 SGHTS and CDR2 YDEGEE. CDR3 residues: CASSFPAAYQETQYF. The CDR3, as DNA: TGTGCCAGCAGCTTCCCAGCGGCCTACCAAGAGACCCAGTACTTC.

The chain is built from TRBV28 and TRBJ2-2; D is undetermined. Germline assignment: CDR1 MDHEN and CDR2 SYDVKM. Trimming cost V 0 bases and J 0 bases, with 14 bases left between them. The length of the CDR3 is 18 residues. CDR3 in amino acids: CASSLWDPRSANTGELFF. The DNA of the CDR3 is TGTGCCAGCAGTTTATGGGACCCCAGATCCGCGAACACCGGGGAGCTGTTTTTT. Drawing the rest from reference TRBV28 and TRBJ2-2, the complete variable domain is DVKVTQSSRYLVKRTGEKVFLECVQDMDHENMFWYRQDPGLGLRLIYFSYDVKMKEKGDIPEGYSVSREKKERFSLILESASTNQTSMYLCASSLWDPRSANTGELFFGEGSRLTVL.

The V call is TRBV2, the J call TRBJ1-5; unclear D gene. Germline V gene data show CDR1 as SNHLY and CDR2 as FYNNEI. The CDR3 consists of 13 residues. The germline V and J ends were trimmed by 4 bases and 4 bases, with 8 bases remaining between them. DNA for the CDR3: TGTGCCAGCAGTGGTTATGGGAATCAGCCCCAGCATTTT. Its translation: CASSGYGNQPQHF.

This clonotype occurred once. CDR3 protein: CSLGGSRTHEQYF. CDR3 bases: TGCAGTCTCGGGGGCAGCCGAACCCACGAGCAGTACTTC. This rearrangement joins TRBV20-1 to TRBJ2-7; D assignment may be TRBD1 or TRBD2 (6 bases each). The germline CDR1 and CDR2 sequences are DFQATT and SNEGSKA (reference sequence). The CDR3 runs 13 residues. V dropped 8 bases and J dropped 5 bases, with 19 bases sitting between them.

The chain has TRBV28 and TRBJ2-7, with TRBD2 matching over 7 bases. Germline values: CDR1 MDHEN, CDR2 SYDVKM. V lost 2 bases, J lost 0 bases, and 4 bases stayed unmatched. The length of the CDR3 is 15 residues. This CDR3 reads CASSLTWDYSYEQYF. For the CDR3, the DNA is TGTGCCAGCAGTTTAACCTGGGACTACTCCTACGAGCAGTACTTC.